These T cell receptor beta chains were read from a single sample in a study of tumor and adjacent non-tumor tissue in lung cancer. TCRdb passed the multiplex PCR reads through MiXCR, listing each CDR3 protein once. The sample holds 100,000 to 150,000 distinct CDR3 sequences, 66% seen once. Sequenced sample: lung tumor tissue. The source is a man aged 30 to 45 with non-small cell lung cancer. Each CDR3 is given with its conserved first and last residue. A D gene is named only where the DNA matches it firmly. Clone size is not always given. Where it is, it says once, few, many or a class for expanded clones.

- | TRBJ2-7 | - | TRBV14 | TGTGCCAGCAGCCATGAGGGAGGAGTTGGAGGGGTATACTACGAGCAGTACTTC | CASSHEGGVGGVYYEQYF
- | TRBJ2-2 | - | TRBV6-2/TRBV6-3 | TGTGCCAGCAGTTGCCGTCTAGGGGATCCGGGTACCGGGGAGCTCTTTTTT | CASSCRLGDPGTGELFF
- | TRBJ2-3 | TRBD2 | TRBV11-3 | TGTGCCAGCAGATCCCAAGATCGGGGGGACACAGATACGCAGTATTTT | CASRSQDRGDTDTQYF
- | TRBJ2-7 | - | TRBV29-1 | TGCAGCGTTGTCCGGTGTCCCTACGAGCAGTACTTC | CSVVRCPYEQYF
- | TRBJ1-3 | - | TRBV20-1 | TGCAGTGCTAGAGTGGCAGGGACACGAAACACCATATATTTT | CSARVAGTRNTIYF
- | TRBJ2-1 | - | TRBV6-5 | TGTGCCAGCAGTCACTTTGACAATGAGCAGTTCTTC | CASSHFDNEQFF
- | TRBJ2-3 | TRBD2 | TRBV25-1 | TGTGCCAGCGGGACTAGCGGGGAAACAGATACGCAGTATTTT | CASGTSGETDTQYF
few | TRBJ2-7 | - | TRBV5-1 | TGCGCCAGCAGCTTGATTGATGAGCAGTACTTC | CASSLIDEQYF
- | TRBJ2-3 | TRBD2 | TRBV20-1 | TGCTGTGCTAATCTAGCGGGGAGTAGCACAGATACGCAGTATTTT | CCANLAGSSTDTQYF
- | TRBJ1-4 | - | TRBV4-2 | TGTGCCAGCAGCCAAAAGGAACAGTGTGAAAAACTGTTTTTT | CASSQKEQCEKLFF
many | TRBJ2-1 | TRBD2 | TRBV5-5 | TGTGCCAGCAGCTCGACTAGCGGGGCCTCCCTTGGGCAGTTCTTC | CASSSTSGASLGQFF
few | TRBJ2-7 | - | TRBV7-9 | TGTGTCAGCAGCTTACGGACAGATACCTACGAGCAGTACTTC | CVSSLRTDTYEQYF
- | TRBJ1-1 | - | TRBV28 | TGTGCCACCAACTGGGGTCCCACTGAAGCTTCCTTT | CATNWGPTEASF
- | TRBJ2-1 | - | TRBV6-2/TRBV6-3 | TGTGCCAGCATGGACCGGGGGAGCTCCTACAATGAGCAGTTCTTC | CASMDRGSSYNEQFF
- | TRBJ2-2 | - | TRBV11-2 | TGTGCCAGCAGCCACACCCAGCTCGGGGGGGAGCTGTTTTTT | CASSHTQLGGELFF
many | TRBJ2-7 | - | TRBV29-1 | TGCAGCGGACGAGGGGGGCTCAACGAGCAGTACTTC | CSGRGGLNEQYF
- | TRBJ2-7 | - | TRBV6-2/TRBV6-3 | TGTGCCAGCAGACAGCCGGGACGACCAAGCTGCGAGCAGTACTTC | CASRQPGRPSCEQYF
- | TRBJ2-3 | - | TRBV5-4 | TGTGCCAGCAGCTTGGCACGGGGGGCCGTAGATACGCAGTATTTT | CASSLARGAVDTQYF
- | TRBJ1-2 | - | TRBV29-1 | TGCAGCGTTGGAGTTGCAAGGGGGAGAACTGGGGGCTACACCTTC | CSVGVARGRTGGYTF
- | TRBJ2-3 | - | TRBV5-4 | TGTGCCAGCAGCTTGTTTATCGGGCTAGATACGCAGTATTTT | CASSLFIGLDTQYF
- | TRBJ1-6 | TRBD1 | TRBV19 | TGTACCAGTAGTGAGGGACAGGGGATTACACCCCTCCGCTTT | CTSSEGQGITPLRF
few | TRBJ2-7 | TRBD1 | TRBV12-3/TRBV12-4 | TGTGCCAAGACTTGGACAGGGTCGGGCGAGCAGTACTTC | CAKTWTGSGEQYF
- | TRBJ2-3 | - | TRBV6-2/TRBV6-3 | TGTGCCGGCTCCGGATGCGGCACAGATACGCATTATTTT | CAGSGCGTDTHYF
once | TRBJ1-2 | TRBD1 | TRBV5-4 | TGTGCCAGCAGCGAGACAGGGAATCACGCTAAGTATGGCTACACCTTC | CASSETGNHAKYGYTF
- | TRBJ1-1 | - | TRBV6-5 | TGTGCCAGCAGTTACCGTGAGGACACTGAAGCTTTCTTT | CASSYREDTEAFF
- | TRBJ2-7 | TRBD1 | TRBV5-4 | TGTGCCAGCAGGTTGGGAGGGACAGGGAACGACGAGCATTACTTC | CASRLGGTGNDEHYF
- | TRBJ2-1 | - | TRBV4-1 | TGCGCCAGCAATCAAGGCTGGGGGGACAACTACAATGAGCAGTTCTTC | CASNQGWGDNYNEQFF
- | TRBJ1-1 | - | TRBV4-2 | TGTGCCGGCAGCCAAGAGGAGTCGGGAGGGACTGAAGCTTTCTTT | CAGSQEESGGTEAFF
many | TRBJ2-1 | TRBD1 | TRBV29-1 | TGCAGCGTTGACATGGGGGGACAGGGGGCTGTTGAGCAGTTCTTC | CSVDMGGQGAVEQFF
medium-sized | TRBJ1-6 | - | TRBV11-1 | TGTGCCAGCAGCTTACGCGGCAGCTATAATTCACCCCTCCACTTT | CASSLRGSYNSPLHF
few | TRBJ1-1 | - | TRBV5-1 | TGCGCCAGCAGCCCCCCCTTGGGGCAGGAAACCTTGAACACTGAAGCTTTCTTT | CASSPPLGQETLNTEAFF
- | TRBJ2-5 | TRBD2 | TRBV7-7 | TGTGCTAGCAGCTTAGCGGGAGCGGGGGGACAAGAGACCCAGTACTTC | CASSLAGAGGQETQYF
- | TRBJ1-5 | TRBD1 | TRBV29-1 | TGCATTGCCCAGGGGGGCTTCGCAGATACGCAGCATTTT | CIAQGGFADTQHF
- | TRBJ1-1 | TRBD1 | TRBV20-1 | TGCGGTGCTAAAAGACAGGGAGGAACTGAAACTTTCTTT | CGAKRQGGTETFF
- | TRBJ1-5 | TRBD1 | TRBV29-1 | TGCAGCAACGCGGGACAGGGGCTCAATCAGGCCCAGCTTTTT | CSNAGQGLNQAQLF
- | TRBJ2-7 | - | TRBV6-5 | TGTGCCAGCAGTTACGATACCAGAGGAACCCACGAGCAGTACTTC | CASSYDTRGTHEQYF
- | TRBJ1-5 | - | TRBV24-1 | TGTGCCACCAGTGACAGCAATCCGCCCCAGCATTTT | CATSDSNPPQHF